These 16 T cell receptor beta chains share one sample of origin, sequenced in a study of somatic mutations in cytotoxic T cells in rheumatoid arthritis. Clones were read by immunoSEQ multiplex PCR, and TCRdb kept only the in-frame ones, dropping some. The table records 20,000 or so clones, 81% of them present only once. Input material: CD8+ T cells sorted from blood. The receptors were sampled from an adult with rheumatoid arthritis.

The V gene is TRBV28, the J gene TRBJ1-4; D is uncertain. Germline CDR1 is MDHEN and CDR2 is SYDVKM. Deletions cut 10 bases from V and 0 bases from J, with 12 bases between. The CDR3 contains 14 residues. The CDR3 nucleotides are TGTGCCACAAATAACCAAGCAACTAATGAAAAACTGTTTTTT. Residues: CATNNQATNEKLFF.

The gene calls are TRBV28 and TRBJ2-1; 7 nucleotides align to TRBD1. The V and J ends lost 4 bases and 4 bases, in that order; junction bases with no gene match: 7. The V gene's germline CDR1 is MDHEN and CDR2 SYDVKM. The CDR3 contains 15 residues. In DNA, the CDR3 is TGTGCCAGCAGTTCTGGACAGGAGATTTACAATGAGCAGTTCTTC. It yields the protein CASSSGQEIYNEQFF. Supplemented by reference TRBV28 and TRBJ2-1, the full variable domain reads DVKVTQSSRYLVKRTGEKVFLECVQDMDHENMFWYRQDPGLGLRLIYFSYDVKMKEKGDIPEGYSVSREKKERFSLILESASTNQTSMYLCASSSGQEIYNEQFFGPGTRLTVL.

This chain connects TRBV4-1 to TRBJ1-2; 8 bases align to TRBD1. The CDR3 loop spans 15 amino acids. V was pared by 0 bases and J by 5 bases, with 5 bases of the junction left unmatched. Germline V lookup: CDR1 MGHRA, CDR2 YSYEKL. This chain's CDR3 is CASSQDSGGGYGYTF. CDR3 coding DNA: TGCGCCAGCAGCCAAGACTCAGGGGGCGGGTATGGCTACACCTTC.

V and J are TRBV11-2 and TRBJ1-1; 8 positions agree with TRBD1. Trimming cost V 5 bases and J 0 bases; bases outside gene matches: 5. Germline loops: CDR1 SGHAT, CDR2 FQNNGV. The CDR3 runs to 15 residues. The CDR3 sequence: CASSPGTGLNTEAFF. CDR3 bases: TGTGCCAGCAGCCCCGGGACAGGATTGAACACTGAAGCTTTCTTT.

The chain carries TRBV4-1 and TRBJ2-1; the D gene is possibly TRBD2 (5 bases). Looked up from germline, CDR1 is MGHRA and CDR2 is YSYEKL. Deletions cut 4 bases from V and 11 bases from J, with 15 bases between. CDR3 length equals 13 residues. The DNA of the CDR3 is TGCGCCAGCAGCCCCCCAAGCGGACCGCAGCAGTTCTTC. Its translation: CASSPPSGPQQFF.

CDR3 coding DNA: TGCGCCAGCAGCCAAGATGGGGGGGGTCAGCCCCAGCATTTT. It codes for CASSQDGGGQPQHF. The chain links TRBV4-3 to TRBJ1-5, with D possibly matching TRBD1 (5 bases). Germline CDR1 LGHNA, CDR2 YSLEER. The CDR3 loop spans 14 amino acids. Between the trimmed V and J ends, which lost 0 bases and 6 bases, there was a span of 9 bases.

The V gene is TRBV27, the J gene TRBJ1-2; the D is unclear. The CDR3 spans 13 residues. Trimming stripped 1 base from V and 8 bases from J, with 11 bases between. The germline V gene encodes CDR1 MNHEY and CDR2 SMNVEV (reference sequence). The CDR3 loop reads CASSLLGAGGYTF. CDR3 coding DNA: TGTGCCAGCAGTTTATTGGGCGCTGGAGGCTACACCTTC.

This clone was counted only a few times. The chain recombines TRBV5-8 with TRBJ2-7; tentatively, D is TRBD1 (5 bases). The V end lost 1 base, the J end lost 3 bases, and 11 bases lay between the germline ends. There are 14 residues in the CDR3. Germline V lookup: CDR1 SGHTS, CDR2 YDEGEE. The CDR3 sequence: CASSLIQAVYEQYF. The CDR3 DNA is TGTGCCAGCAGCTTGATACAGGCCGTCTACGAGCAGTACTTC.

The V call is TRBV9, the J call TRBJ1-1; 12 nucleotides line up with TRBD1. The CDR3 loop spans 15 amino acids. Germline trimming cut 3 bases from V and 3 bases from J; bases unmatched to any gene: 3. The germline V gene has CDR1 SGDLS and CDR2 YYNGEE. CDR3 DNA sequence: TGTGCCAGCAGCGGGAGGGACAGGGGGCACACTGAAGCTTTCTTT. The encoded protein is CASSGRDRGHTEAFF.

The chain couples TRBV7-9 to TRBJ2-2, with D perhaps matching TRBD1 (7 bases). CDR1 SEHNR and CDR2 FQNEAQ come from the germline V gene (reference sequence). The CDR3 is made up of 16 amino acids. V was trimmed by 6 bases and J by 5 bases, leaving 19 bases between them. The CDR3 loop is CASSSSGGPWTGELFF. CDR3 nucleotides: TGTGCCAGCAGTTCCTCAGGGGGGCCGTGGACCGGGGAGCTGTTTTTT.

The gene calls are TRBV6-5 and TRBJ1-5, with D unresolved. V was cut by 2 bases and J by 4 bases, with 6 bases left in between. CDR3 length: 13 amino acids. Germline V gene lookup returns CDR1 MNHEY and CDR2 SVGAGI. The CDR3 DNA reads as TGTGCCAGCAGTTACGCGGATAATCAGCCCCAGCATTTT. Its protein is CASSYADNQPQHF.

This sequence joins TRBV4-1 and TRBJ1-6; D may be TRBD1 (5 bases). CDR1 is MGHRA, CDR2 YSYEKL, per germline. V was shortened by 1 base and J by 7 bases, with 11 bases between the two germline ends. CDR3 length equals 15 residues. The CDR3 DNA follows: TGCGCCAGCAGCCAAGTCGGGGAGGGGAATTCACCCCTCCACTTT. Encoded protein: CASSQVGEGNSPLHF.

The chain uses TRBV6-5 and TRBJ2-7; TRBD1 matches at 8 bases. The CDR3 contains 16 residues. J gave up 3 bases and V 2 bases, and 9 bases lay outside the gene matches. Germline lookup yields CDR1 MNHEY and CDR2 SVGAGI. In nucleotides, the CDR3 is TGTGCCAGCAGTTACCTCCCGGACAGGGTGGGCTACGAGCAGTACTTC. Its translation: CASSYLPDRVGYEQYF.

V gene TRBV30 combines with J gene TRBJ2-3, with 7 bases identical to TRBD2. The CDR3 runs to 14 residues. Unmatched junction bases numbered 8, after V lost 7 bases and J lost 1 base. CDR1 is GTSNPN and CDR2 is SVGIG in the germline V gene (reference sequence). The CDR3 region has the DNA TGTGCCTTTGCGGGAGTCCCGGGCACAGATACGCAGTATTTT. This translates into CAFAGVPGTDTQYF.

The chain has TRBV28 and TRBJ2-7, with 7 bases lining up with TRBD2. CDR1 is MDHEN, CDR2 SYDVKM, per germline. The CDR3 spans 16 residues. V shed 5 bases and J 0 bases; nucleotides not matched to a gene: 10. CDR3 sequence reads: CASSTPGGRRSYEQYF. CDR3 nucleotide sequence: TGTGCCAGCAGTACCCCGGGGGGACGCCGCTCCTACGAGCAGTACTTC. Combining the CDR3 with reference TRBV28 and TRBJ2-7 gives the whole variable domain DVKVTQSSRYLVKRTGEKVFLECVQDMDHENMFWYRQDPGLGLRLIYFSYDVKMKEKGDIPEGYSVSREKKERFSLILESASTNQTSMYLCASSTPGGRRSYEQYFGPGTRLTVT.

The chain couples TRBV9 to TRBJ2-3, with D uncertain. The CDR3 contains 12 residues. In germline, CDR1 is SGDLS, CDR2 YYNGEE. Trimming took off 3 bases at V and 2 bases at J, with 4 bases between the two ends. The CDR3 DNA reads TGTGCCAGCAGCGCCCCCACAGATACGCAGTATTTT. Encoded protein: CASSAPTDTQYF.